This T cell receptor beta chain was identified during a study of patients and donors after allogeneic stem cell transplantation. This clonotype was seen a few times. Germline values: CDR1 MNHEY, CDR2 SVGAGI. V lost 6 bases, J lost 4 bases, and 13 bases stayed unmatched. The CDR3 spans 16 residues. TCRdb redid the calling of the RT-PCR reads with MiXCR, one entry per CDR3 protein. The top ten hold roughly three fifths of the sample, which has about 88,000 distinct CDR3 sequences, around 46% seen once. This chain links TRBV6-5 with TRBJ1-2; TRBD1 matches at 8 bases. The TCR was taken from a human donor who was either an allogeneic HSCT recipient or a stem cell or donor lymphocyte infusion donor (not recorded which). It is not recorded whose cells these are; they may come from a transplant donor. Sequenced material: blood, either unsorted or a sorted T cell fraction (not recorded which). The CDR3 is CASRPAPIGQGYGYTF. Written as DNA, the CDR3 is TGTGCCAGCAGACCTGCTCCGATAGGACAGGGCTATGGCTACACCTTC.